This T cell receptor beta chain was found in a study of a mutant IDH1 vaccine in newly diagnosed glioma. Study-level information: The treated population exhibited a male proportion of roughly 60%, a female proportion of 37.5%, and a mean age of about 40 years.

Concerning this clone itself: Its antigen remains unidentified.

Study observations and caveats: Detectable vaccine-induced immune responses arose in around 95% of patients.

The V segment lost 0 bases and the J segment 5 bases; nucleotides outside the gene matches: 5. The CDR3 loop spans 15 amino acids. Germline loops: CDR1 SGHNT, CDR2 YYREEE (reference sequence). Assay: immunoSEQ multiplex PCR; the TCRdb copy retains only in-frame clones and omits some. Of around 56,000 clones listed, 81% are singletons. Time point reported: week 23, last vaccination. One vaccine dose held 300 ug of mutant IDH1 20-mer peptide and came with topical imiquimod. The receptor comes from a woman in her forties with glioma. Some clones in this sample may be carry-over from other donors' samples. This chain connects TRBV5-4 to TRBJ2-3; 8 bases agree with TRBD2. The source was PBMCs, collected from a glioma patient whose treatment included an IDH1 peptide vaccine. In nucleotides, the CDR3 is TGTGCCAGCAGCTTGGAGCGGGGGCCGGGAGATACGCAGTATTTT. Translated, it gives CASSLERGPGDTQYF.